These T cell receptor beta chains were read from a single sample in a study of T cell responses to AZD1222 COVID-19 vaccine. The method was immunoSEQ multiplex PCR; TCRdb's version includes in-frame clones alone and lacks a portion of them. The sample consists of 210,000 or so clones, roughly 94% of them appearing once. The material was peripheral blood, obtained 28 days after the second dose of the MenACWY control vaccine. The receptor set was obtained from an adult who received the MenACWY meningococcal vaccine as a control. Each CDR3 is given with its conserved first and last residue. The D gene is left open where the match is weak.

V gene | D gene | CDR3 protein
TRBV6-6 | . | CASSYNWGGYGYTF
TRBV30 | . | CAWSVNRAGGNTIYF
TRBV10-3 | . | CAISPVASGRTDTQYF
TRBV6-1 | . | CASSDTSSGNTIYF
TRBV6-1 | TRBD2 | CASSERGLEQFF
TRBV5-4 | . | CASSLGGLAEAFF
TRBV11-2 | . | CASSPGRSYGYTF
TRBV28 | . | CASSSAGAGQNGYTF
TRBV10-3 | . | CATRNRGAGELFF
TRBV14 | . | CASSQGSAYRSPLHF